This T cell receptor beta chain was observed in a study of human thymus T cells. Worth noting for this clone: What it recognizes is unknown.

Study-level points and caveats: Seemingly biased V and J gene usage marked thymic and blood repertoires.

The protocol was immunoSEQ multiplex PCR, while the TCRdb copy is restricted to in-frame clones and leaves out a portion. The data hold over 35,000 clones, with about 93% observed a single time. V shed 1 base, J shed 1 base, and the junction held 3 bases outside the gene matches. Germline V gives CDR1 LNHDA, CDR2 SQIVND (reference sequence). The CDR3 runs 16 residues. The sequence was collected from a boy younger than two with a congenital heart defect but otherwise immunologically healthy. The chain employs TRBV19 and TRBJ1-5; TRBD1 matches at 8 bases. The sequencing input was blood. CDR3 region: CASSIAHRGSNQPQHF. CDR3 bases: TGTGCCAGTAGTATAGCTCACAGGGGGAGCAATCAGCCCCAGCATTTT.